Given below is one T cell receptor (beta chain) in context. This sample was included in a study of shared T cell receptors in the human thymus. The CDR3 sequence is 14 residues long. V dropped 4 bases and J dropped 7; count of bases not matched to a gene: 8. CDR1 is SGHKS and CDR2 is YYEKEE in the germline V gene (reference sequence). Data came from immunoSEQ multiplex PCR; TCRdb stores just in-frame clones and leaves some out. The repertoire holds about 730,000 clones, with 80% to 90% as singletons. The data were also submitted as part of a second study, on human thymus T cells. Turning to that study: Healthy Finnish infants undergoing corrective surgery for congenital heart defects were used as donors. Resections from corrective heart surgery provided thymus tissue. Usage of V and J genes appeared biased in thymic and blood repertoires. What related research reported was that thymic repertoires overlapped highly among unrelated individuals.

What was sequenced was thymocytes. The J gene is TRBJ1-5, the V gene TRBV5-5; 7 bases fit TRBD1. This sequence was found in a girl under two years old with a congenital heart defect. CDR3 residues: CASSAFTGEQPQHF. The CDR3 DNA is TGTGCCAGCAGCGCCTTCACAGGGGAACAGCCCCAGCATTTT.